Detailed here is one T cell receptor (beta chain). Its antigen has not been determined. No quality values exist for individual bases; no much larger clone is one base distant. The sample belongs to a study of control samples from healthy donors and cancer patients (dated by TCRdb to about 2020). Libraries came from the immunoSEQ multiplex PCR assay. TCRdb mirrors the immuneACCESS table, restricted to in-frame sequences. Some clones are absent from its copies; in checked studies, under half trace to an unresolved V gene, and the reason for the others is unknown. In all, the sample holds under 300,000 clones, and roughly 80% of those were seen once. About an eighth of the sample rests with the top ten. This sequence was found in a woman aged 55-69 years with lung cancer. Sequences were obtained from PBMCs.

In nucleotide form, the sequence is TGCGCCAGCAGCCAAGGCCGGCGTAGTAACGAAAAACTGTTTTTT. It encodes CASSQGRRSNEKLFF. The V gene is TRBV4-1 and the J gene is TRBJ1-4; the D gene remains uncertain. The CDR3, from cysteine to phenylalanine, totals 15 residues. Only the CDR3 DNA stays, 45 bases, in frame from base 1. V is cut by 1 base and J by 8 bases, and the space between the germline ends is 14 bases. CDR1 and CDR2 are drawn from the germline V gene: MGHRA, YSYEKL.